These T cell receptor beta chains were read from a single sample in a study of molecular identifiers for immune sequencing clone quantification. TCRdb used MiXCR to reprocess the PCR reads, holding one entry per CDR3 protein. The table shows around 320,000 distinct CDR3 sequences, with under 25% occurring only once. What was sequenced was naive CD8+ T cells from blood, with Jurkat cell RNA spiked in. The receptors derive from a human donor in good health. Some libraries in this study had Jurkat cell RNA spiked in. The CDR3 runs from the conserved cysteine through the conserved F or W. D genes are given only for firm matches. Size is stated for part of the rows, as once, few or many counts, or as a class when the clone is expanded.

clone size,D gene,J gene,V gene,CDR3 protein,CDR3 DNA
few,NA,TRBJ2-3,TRBV28,CASSLFSEGDTQYF,TGTGCCAGCAGTTTATTCTCCGAGGGGGATACGCAGTATTTT
many,TRBD1,TRBJ1-1,TRBV6-2/TRBV6-3,CASRTGGGTEAFF,TGTGCCAGCAGAACAGGGGGCGGCACTGAAGCTTTCTTT
NA,TRBD1,TRBJ2-7,TRBV4-3,CASSQPGQGVYEQYF,TGCGCCAGCAGCCAGCCGGGACAGGGGGTCTACGAGCAGTACTTC
many,NA,TRBJ2-5,TRBV7-9,CASSPIGLQETQYF,TGTGCCAGCTCCCCTATAGGGCTTCAAGAGACCCAGTACTTC
many,NA,TRBJ2-3,TRBV5-6,CASSPEALSRSTDTQYF,TGTGCCAGCAGCCCGGAGGCCCTGTCGCGGAGCACAGATACGCAGTATTTT
once,NA,TRBJ1-4,TRBV7-8,CASTPDGNKEKLFF,TGTGCCAGCACCCCGGACGGAAATAAAGAAAAACTGTTTTTT
many,NA,TRBJ1-5,TRBV12-3/TRBV12-4,CASSLGGGQPQHF,TGTGCCAGCAGTTTAGGAGGGGGTCAGCCCCAGCATTTT
many,TRBD1,TRBJ1-1,TRBV12-3/TRBV12-4,CASSWPGQGLTEAFF,TGTGCCAGCAGTTGGCCGGGACAGGGGCTCACTGAAGCTTTCTTT
few,NA,TRBJ2-3,TRBV30,CAWSVFGADTQYF,TGTGCCTGGAGTGTATTTGGGGCAGATACGCAGTATTTT
NA,TRBD1,TRBJ1-5,TRBV12-3/TRBV12-4,CASSLKGAGWGNQPQHF,TGTGCCAGCAGTTTAAAGGGGGCCGGCTGGGGCAATCAGCCCCAGCATTTT
NA,NA,TRBJ1-1,TRBV27,CASSLSMLNTEAFF,TGTGCCAGCAGTTTGTCGATGTTGAACACTGAAGCTTTCTTT
many,NA,TRBJ2-2,TRBV7-9,CASSLVEGTGVTGELFF,TGTGCCAGCAGCTTAGTAGAGGGGACCGGAGTCACCGGGGAGCTGTTTTTT
few,NA,TRBJ2-3,TRBV28,CASSSPSRTTDTQYF,TGTGCCAGCAGTTCCCCAAGCCGAACGACAGATACGCAGTATTTT
NA,TRBD1,TRBJ1-2,TRBV30,CAWSGTAYGYTF,TGTGCCTGGAGCGGGACAGCTTATGGCTACACCTTC
NA,TRBD1,TRBJ1-5,TRBV6-6,CASGDRLHF,TGTGCCAGCGGGGACAGGTTGCATTTT
many,NA,TRBJ2-7,TRBV5-1,CASSLEPGNSYEQYF,TGCGCCAGCAGCTTGGAGCCCGGTAACTCCTACGAGCAGTACTTC
NA,NA,TRBJ1-5,TRBV19,CASSVGGNENSNQPQHF,TGTGCCAGTAGTGTAGGGGGTAATGAGAACAGCAATCAGCCCCAGCATTTT
many,NA,TRBJ1-2,TRBV9,CASSVGTEHSNYGYTF,TGTGCCAGCAGCGTAGGGACAGAGCATTCTAACTATGGCTACACCTTC
many,TRBD1,TRBJ1-1,TRBV20-1,CSARGFGTDMNTEAFF,TGCAGTGCTAGAGGTTTCGGGACAGATATGAACACTGAAGCTTTCTTT
NA,NA,TRBJ2-2,TRBV2,CASIVEVSANTGELFF,TGTGCCAGCATAGTGGAAGTGTCTGCAAACACCGGGGAGCTGTTTTTT
many,NA,TRBJ2-3,TRBV9,CASSVDELSGPTDTQYF,TGTGCCAGCAGCGTAGACGAGCTCTCAGGCCCCACAGATACGCAGTATTTT
many,TRBD1,TRBJ1-1,TRBV19,CASSGRDRVVTEAFF,TGTGCCAGTAGTGGCCGGGACAGGGTGGTCACTGAAGCTTTCTTT
many,NA,TRBJ2-2,TRBV4-1,CASSQLSTGELFF,TGCGCCAGCAGCCAACTGAGCACCGGGGAGCTGTTTTTT
many,TRBD1,TRBJ1-5,TRBV6-6,CASSYPETGGYQPQHF,TGTGCCAGCAGTTACCCGGAGACAGGGGGCTATCAGCCCCAGCATTTT
many,NA,TRBJ1-2,TRBV9,CASSVGDANYGYTF,TGTGCCAGCAGCGTAGGGGATGCTAACTATGGCTACACCTTC
few,TRBD1,TRBJ1-1,TRBV28,CASSTSWTGVEAFF,TGTGCCAGCAGTACCTCCTGGACAGGGGTTGAAGCTTTCTTT
NA,NA,TRBJ1-1,TRBV6-1,CASRNGGWSFF,TGTGCCAGCAGGAATGGGGGTTGGTCTTTCTTT
many,NA,TRBJ2-3,TRBV29-1,CSTAVDTQYF,TGCAGCACTGCGGTAGATACGCAGTATTTT
few,NA,TRBJ1-1,TRBV28,CASSLMLNTEAFF,TGTGCCAGCAGTTTAATGTTGAACACTGAAGCTTTCTTT
many,TRBD1,TRBJ2-1,TRBV29-1,CSVPGQEYNEQFF,TGCAGCGTTCCGGGACAGGAGTACAATGAGCAGTTCTTC
many,NA,TRBJ1-1,TRBV4-2,CASSQEFGVGTEAFF,TGTGCCAGCAGCCAAGAATTCGGGGTAGGCACTGAAGCTTTCTTT
few,NA,TRBJ2-1,TRBV2,CASSRRPPEADYNEQFF,TGTGCCAGCAGTCGCCGGCCTCCCGAGGCGGACTACAATGAGCAGTTCTTC
NA,NA,TRBJ2-7,TRBV19,CASSMAGPAGEQYF,TGTGCCAGTAGTATGGCGGGACCTGCGGGCGAGCAGTACTTC
few,NA,TRBJ2-7,TRBV20-1,CSASQLVPHEQYF,TGCAGTGCTAGTCAGCTAGTCCCGCACGAGCAGTACTTC
many,TRBD1,TRBJ2-4,TRBV4-1,CASSFDRVAKNIQYF,TGCGCCAGCAGCTTCGACAGGGTAGCCAAAAACATTCAGTACTTC
few,NA,TRBJ1-5,TRBV20-1,CSATPQGFSAQPQHF,TGCAGTGCTACCCCTCAGGGGTTTTCAGCTCAGCCCCAGCATTTT
NA,NA,TRBJ2-1,TRBV4-1,CASSQAANTYNEQFF,TGCGCCAGCAGCCAAGCAGCAAATACCTACAATGAGCAGTTCTTC
many,NA,TRBJ2-7,TRBV7-2,CASSLGVEYEQYF,TGTGCCAGCAGCTTAGGGGTGGAGTACGAGCAGTACTTC
many,TRBD1,TRBJ1-1,TRBV12-3/TRBV12-4,CASSSTGGGPEAFF,TGTGCCAGCAGTTCAACAGGGGGGGGGCCTGAAGCTTTCTTT
many,NA,TRBJ2-7,TRBV5-6,CASSLAPRDLTYEQYF,TGTGCCAGCAGCTTGGCCCCACGGGATTTAACCTACGAGCAGTACTTC
NA,NA,TRBJ2-7,TRBV9,CASGVEGGPANEQYF,TGTGCCAGCGGCGTAGAAGGAGGGCCCGCCAACGAGCAGTACTTC
NA,NA,TRBJ1-1,TRBV12-3/TRBV12-4,CASTENPGSTEAFF,TGTGCCAGCACCGAGAATCCAGGGAGCACTGAAGCTTTCTTT
once,NA,TRBJ2-3,TRBV4-1,CASSQGLALGADTQYF,TGCGCCAGCAGCCAAGGACTGGCCTTAGGTGCAGATACGCAGTATTTT
NA,TRBD1,TRBJ2-5,TRBV6-5,CASSYSHLHTGTGDQETQYF,TGTGCCAGCAGTTATTCCCACCTACACACCGGGACAGGGGACCAAGAGACCCAGTACTTC
few,NA,TRBJ1-2,TRBV29-1,CSVQGPYTF,TGCAGCGTACAAGGGCCCTACACCTTC
many,NA,TRBJ1-5,TRBV5-5,CASSLGGMTQHF,TGTGCCAGCAGCTTGGGAGGTATGACCCAGCATTTT
NA,NA,TRBJ1-5,TRBV4-3,CARSHSVGAGQPQHF,TGCGCCCGCAGCCACTCCGTGGGAGCTGGGCAGCCCCAGCATTTT
many,NA,TRBJ2-3,TRBV5-1,CASSPPGRGTDTQYF,TGCGCCAGCAGTCCACCGGGACGAGGAACAGATACGCAGTATTTT
many,NA,TRBJ2-5,TRBV9,CASSVGGRAQETQYF,TGTGCCAGCAGCGTAGGAGGCAGGGCACAAGAGACCCAGTACTTC
NA,NA,TRBJ2-7,TRBV7-2,CASSLSWNEQYF,TGTGCCAGCAGCTTGAGCTGGAACGAGCAGTACTTC
NA,NA,TRBJ1-6,TRBV2,CASSEREGASLHF,TGTGCCAGCAGTGAGAGGGAAGGGGCCTCCCTCCACTTT
many,TRBD1,TRBJ1-1,TRBV5-4,CASSLEQGGPTEAFF,TGTGCCAGCAGCTTGGAACAGGGGGGGCCAACTGAAGCTTTCTTT
many,TRBD1,TRBJ1-2,TRBV7-9,CASSPWTGGADGYTF,TGTGCCAGCAGCCCGTGGACAGGGGGCGCCGATGGCTACACCTTC
many,NA,TRBJ2-3,TRBV6-2/TRBV6-3,CASSYLRADTQYF,TGTGCCAGCAGTTACCTGAGAGCAGATACGCAGTATTTT
many,TRBD1,TRBJ1-5,TRBV28,CASSISGQGNQPQHF,TGTGCCAGCAGTATTTCCGGACAGGGGAATCAGCCCCAGCATTTT
many,NA,TRBJ1-4,TRBV2,CASSERRVPRGATNEKLFF,TGTGCCAGCAGTGAACGGCGGGTCCCGCGAGGCGCAACTAATGAAAAACTGTTTTTT
many,NA,TRBJ2-2,TRBV29-1,CSVPEGSGELFF,TGCAGCGTTCCGGAGGGGTCCGGGGAGCTGTTTTTT